This T cell receptor beta chain was captured by sequencing in a study of early T cells in non-severe SARS-CoV-2 infection. Study summary: The authors sequenced bulk RNA from unsorted whole blood, leaving chains unpaired.

This clonotype was counted at least ten times. Its antigen is as yet unknown. Study observations and caveats: Matching with VDJdb favored anti-spike CD8 responses (missing private and CD4 specificities).

The protocol attached unique molecular identifiers to individual cDNA molecules. TCRdb re-derived calls from the 5' RACE reads in MiXCR, one entry per CDR3 protein. The table includes some 40,000 distinct CDR3 sequences, about 5% detected once. The TCR was taken from an adult who was a healthcare worker with PCR-confirmed SARS-CoV-2 infection or an uninfected control (not recorded which). The sample consisted of whole blood.

The CDR3 reads CASSLGIQPQHF. The CDR3 nucleotides read TGTGCCAGCAGCTTGGGTATTCAGCCCCAGCATTTT. The J gene is TRBJ1-5, the V gene TRBV7-9; D call uncertain. This CDR3 has 12 amino acids. Trimming cost V 3 bases and J 6 bases, with 6 bases left between them. Germline CDR1 and CDR2: SEHNR and FQNEAQ (reference sequence).